The T cell receptor beta chain under discussion was sequenced for a study of T cell repertoires in cytomegalovirus infection. About this clonotype itself: As yet, its antigen is unknown.

With 0 bases clipped from V and 5 bases from J, the junction kept 9 bases outside the gene matches. CDR3 size: 16 residues. CDR1 is SGHTA, CDR2 FQGNSA, per germline. TCRdb re-analysed the reads in MiXCR, keeping a single row per CDR3 protein. Altogether fewer than 950,000 distinct CDR3 sequences are present, 30% to 35% being singletons, with the ten largest covering approximately 13%. V and J are TRBV7-2 and TRBJ2-5, with 7 bases aligning to TRBD2. Sequencing used cultured CD8+ T cells from PBMCs, obtained from culture after CMV antigen stimulation. This receptor was taken from a human donor in good health (CMV status not recorded). Some clones in this sample may be carry-over from other donors' samples. CDR3 sequence reads: CASSLARDYQTETQYF. The CDR3 nucleotides are TGTGCCAGCAGCTTAGCCCGGGACTATCAAACTGAGACCCAGTACTTC.